Below are 29 T cell receptor beta chains sequenced from a single sample in a study of control samples from healthy donors and cancer patients. Assay used: immunoSEQ multiplex PCR; TCRdb lists only in-frame clones, some missing. The sample includes about 410,000 clones, around nine tenths of them seen just once. Source material: PBMCs. These receptors were obtained from a man aged 35 to 55 with head and neck cancer.

This rearrangement joins TRBV3-1 (or the pseudogene TRBV3-2) to TRBJ2-2; D gene uncertain. V shed 6 bases and J shed 2 bases, with 4 bases lying between them. The CDR3 is 12 amino acids. Germline V gene data show CDR1 as LGHDT and CDR2 as YNNKEL (reference sequence). The CDR3 here is CASRPNTGELFF. DNA of the CDR3: TGTGCCAGCAGGCCCAACACCGGGGAGCTGTTTTTT.

The rearrangement uses TRBV5-1 and TRBJ2-3, with D possibly being TRBD1 (5 bases). CDR1 SGHRS and CDR2 YFSETQ come from the germline V gene. Deletions cut 0 bases from V and 2 bases from J, with 10 bases between. The CDR3 runs to 15 residues. DNA of the CDR3: TGCGCCAGCAGCTTGGCCGACAGAACCACAGATACGCAGTATTTT. Translating it yields CASSLADRTTDTQYF. The variable domain in full, with the rest retrieved from reference TRBV5-1 and TRBJ2-3, is KAGVTQTPRYLIKTRGQQVTLSCSPISGHRSVSWYQQTPGQGLQFLFEYFSETQRNKGNFPGRFSGRQFSNSRSEMNVSTLELGDSALYLCASSLADRTTDTQYFGPGTRLTVL.

This rearrangement joins TRBV18 to TRBJ1-2; TRBD1 matches 11 bases. The ends lost 3 bases at V and 2 bases at J; junction bases unmatched: 2. The CDR3 consists of 15 residues. The germline V gene has CDR1 KGHSH and CDR2 LQKENI. CDR3 nucleotides: TGTGCCAGCTCACCGGGACAGGGGGGGAACTATGGCTACACCTTC. This gives the protein CASSPGQGGNYGYTF.

The chain carries TRBV2 and TRBJ2-5; a weak D match, TRBD1 (5 bases). V was clipped by 6 bases and J by 3 bases, with 11 bases between them. CDR1 and CDR2 from the germline V gene are SNHLY and FYNNEI. CDR3 length equals 13 residues. DNA for the CDR3: TGTGCCAGCAGCCTCGACAGAAAAGAGACCCAGTACTTC. Protein: CASSLDRKETQYF.

The V gene is TRBV19, the J gene TRBJ2-7; 12 bases map to TRBD2. There are 16 residues in the CDR3. Trimming at V came to 4 bases and at J to 3 bases, leaving 7 bases not matched to a gene. Germline V gene data show CDR1 as LNHDA and CDR2 as SQIVND (reference sequence). This CDR3 is CASSRTGLAGHYEQYF. The CDR3 nucleotides are TGTGCCAGTAGTAGGACCGGACTAGCGGGACACTACGAGCAGTACTTC.

This chain uses TRBV11-2 with TRBJ2-7; no definite D call. V lost 3 bases to trimming and J lost 12 bases, with 15 bases between them. CDR1 is SGHAT, CDR2 FQNNGV, per germline. The CDR3 is 12 residues long. The CDR3 region is CASSFVAASLYF. The CDR3 DNA reads as TGTGCCAGCAGCTTTGTTGCAGCGAGCTTGTACTTC.

The chain uses TRBV3-1 (or the pseudogene TRBV3-2) and TRBJ1-2; D is ambiguous. There are 14 residues in the CDR3. Germline V gives CDR1 LGHDT, CDR2 YNNKEL (reference sequence). V lost 2 bases, J lost 8 bases, and 15 bases lay in between. The CDR3 DNA is TGTGCCAGCAGCCAAACGGAGAACTATGCAGGCTACACCTTC. Translation: CASSQTENYAGYTF.

This clone was counted once. This chain joins TRBV19 and TRBJ2-7, with 9 bases matching TRBD1. CDR1 and CDR2 from the germline V gene are LNHDA and SQIVND (reference sequence). The CDR3 runs to 14 residues. With 3 bases clipped from V and 1 base from J, the junction kept 1 base outside the gene matches. The chain's CDR3 is CASSMGQGSYEQYF. The CDR3, as DNA: TGTGCCAGTAGTATGGGACAGGGATCCTACGAGCAGTACTTC.

The chain recombines TRBV9 with TRBJ1-1; D may be TRBD1 (5 bases). The CDR3 extends over 15 amino acids. Deletions cut 3 bases from V and 5 bases from J, with 17 bases between. From germline, CDR1 is SGDLS and CDR2 YYNGEE. DNA of the CDR3: TGTGCCAGCAGCGCCCGGGACCCCCAGGAGACTGAAGCTTTCTTT. Translating gives CASSARDPQETEAFF.

The chain is built from TRBV9 and TRBJ1-4; D ambiguous. The CDR3 has 14 residues. Germline CDR1 is SGDLS and CDR2 is YYNGEE. Trimming took 0 bases from V and 5 from J, leaving 8 bases between them. The CDR3 DNA is TGTGCCAGCAGCGTAGGGCGGAGAAATGAAAAACTGTTTTTT. Protein sequence: CASSVGRRNEKLFF.

The rearrangement uses TRBV5-1 and TRBJ1-2, with D unresolved. The length of the CDR3 is 15 residues. The V gene's germline CDR1 is SGHRS and CDR2 YFSETQ. Trimming cost V 0 bases and J 7 bases, with 16 bases left between them. CDR3 in DNA: TGCGCCAGCAGCTTGGCGGTCGGGCGCCCTCCTGGCTACACCTTC. Translating gives CASSLAVGRPPGYTF.

The rearrangement links TRBV12-3 or TRBV12-4 to TRBJ1-4; D not certain. V was pared by 5 bases and J by 5 bases, with 3 bases between. This CDR3 is 11 amino acids long. The CDR3: CASSLNEKLFF. Here the CDR3 DNA reads TGTGCCAGCAGTCTAAATGAAAAACTGTTTTTT.

The DNA for the CDR3 is TGCGCCAGCAGCCAAGAGGGGAGTGCCCTATCTGGAAACACCATATATTTT. It specifies CASSQEGSALSGNTIYF. The V gene is TRBV4-1, the J gene TRBJ1-3; D not resolved. Germline V gives CDR1 MGHRA, CDR2 YSYEKL. The CDR3 spans 17 residues. V dropped 0 bases and J dropped 1 base, with 13 bases sitting between them.

This clone was seen a few times. This chain connects TRBV3-1 (or the pseudogene TRBV3-2) to TRBJ2-3, with 7 bases that match TRBD2. V shed 2 bases and J 1 base; nucleotides not matched to a gene: 3. The CDR3 spans 15 residues. CDR1 LGHDT and CDR2 YNNKEL come from the germline V gene (reference sequence). CDR3 coding DNA: TGTGCCAGCAGCCAACTAGCGGTCGGCACAGATACGCAGTATTTT. It codes for CASSQLAVGTDTQYF.

This rearrangement joins TRBV2 to TRBJ2-3; D may be TRBD1 (7 bases). Trimming took off 8 bases at V and 0 bases at J, with 15 bases between the two ends. CDR1 and CDR2 (germline): SNHLY, FYNNEI. The CDR3 runs to 15 residues. The CDR3 sequence is CASQWGDSSTDTQYF. CDR3 nucleotides: TGTGCCAGCCAGTGGGGGGACAGCAGCACAGATACGCAGTATTTT.

Only one count was recorded for this clone. The genes are TRBV10-3 and TRBJ2-2; tentative D call: TRBD1 (6 bases). The germline V gene encodes CDR1 ENHRY and CDR2 SYGVKD. The V end was cut by 10 bases, the J end by 3 bases, with 12 bases between. This CDR3 contains 13 residues. This CDR3 reads CATQDSYTGELFF. In nucleotides, the CDR3 is TGTGCCACCCAGGACAGCTACACCGGGGAGCTGTTTTTT.

The rearrangement uses TRBV7-9 and TRBJ2-5, with 7 bases matching TRBD1. The CDR3 spans 16 residues. The germline CDR1 and CDR2 sequences are SEHNR and FQNEAQ (reference sequence). Trimming cost V 3 bases and J 0 bases; bases outside gene matches: 7. The CDR3 sequence is CASSFTGTAYQETQYF. CDR3 in DNA: TGTGCCAGCAGCTTTACCGGGACAGCCTACCAAGAGACCCAGTACTTC.

The chain employs TRBV30 and TRBJ1-3; D possibly corresponds to TRBD1 (5 bases). V lost 1 base, J lost 0 bases, and 13 bases lay in between. CDR3 length: 16 residues. Germline V CDR1 and CDR2: GTSNPN, SVGIG (reference sequence). The CDR3 region has the DNA TGTGCCTGGAGTGGTCATGGGACCAGCTCTGGAAACACCATATATTTT. As protein: CAWSGHGTSSGNTIYF.

This clone showed up just once. The chain recombines TRBV30 with TRBJ1-3; TRBD1 is a possible D gene (5 bases). The CDR3 sequence is 14 residues long. V was clipped by 4 bases and J by 2 bases, with 12 bases between them. Germline CDR1 GTSNPN, CDR2 SVGIG (reference sequence). This CDR3 is CAWTLGAPGNTIYF. The DNA for the CDR3 is TGTGCCTGGACCCTCGGGGCTCCTGGAAACACCATATATTTT.

The chain is built from TRBV5-1 and TRBJ1-4, with 7 positions matching TRBD1. Losses at the gene ends were 3 bases for V and 8 bases for J; bases not matched to a gene: 4. The CDR3 extends over 13 amino acids. Germline CDR1 is SGHRS and CDR2 is YFSETQ. The CDR3 loop reads CASSSQGKEKLFF. The DNA for the CDR3 is TGCGCCAGCAGCTCACAGGGGAAGGAAAAACTGTTTTTT.

This chain uses TRBV24-1 with TRBJ1-5; D is uncertain. Germline CDR1 reads KGHDR; CDR2 reads SFDVKD. V was cut by 3 bases and J by 6 bases, with 11 bases left in between. The CDR3 is 14 residues long. CDR3 bases: TGTGCCACCAGTGATGTTACAAGTGGTCAGCCCCAGCATTTT. This encodes CATSDVTSGQPQHF.

This chain links TRBV6-5 with TRBJ1-5; D may be TRBD1 (5 bases). Trimming shortened V by 8 bases and J by 2 bases, and 16 bases separated the two germline ends. CDR1 and CDR2 (germline): MNHEY, SVGAGI. This CDR3 has 15 amino acids. For the CDR3, the DNA is TGTGCCAGCCAGGGAGGTAACGTCCGCAATCAGCCCCAGCATTTT. Translated: CASQGGNVRNQPQHF.

The chain uses TRBV7-2 and TRBJ2-3, with D uncertain. Germline CDR1 reads SGHTA; CDR2 reads FQGNSA. This CDR3 has 13 residues. Trimming left V 6 bases short and J 2 bases short, with 9 bases between. The CDR3 reads CASSKQITDTQYF. CDR3 DNA sequence: TGTGCCAGCAGTAAACAGATCACAGATACGCAGTATTTT.

The chain recombines TRBV11-1 with TRBJ2-1, with D hard to call. Germline CDR1 is SGHAT and CDR2 is FQDESV (reference sequence). V gave up 4 bases and J gave up 3 bases, with 1 base separating them. The CDR3 sequence is 11 residues long. Here the CDR3 reads CASSYYNEQFF. CDR3 bases: TGTGCCAGCAGCTACTACAATGAGCAGTTCTTC.

The rearrangement uses TRBV12-5 and TRBJ1-6; tentative D call: TRBD1 (6 bases). The CDR3 length is 15 residues. Trimming pared 5 bases from V and 5 bases from J, leaving 13 bases between. Per the germline V gene, CDR1 is LGHNT and CDR2 is FRNRAP. CDR3 DNA sequence: TGTGCTAGTGGTGCGAGACAGGAGAATAATTCACCCCTCCACTTT. Translating gives CASGARQENNSPLHF.

This chain joins TRBV11-2 and TRBJ2-2, with D possibly TRBD2 on 6 matching bases. CDR1 and CDR2 from the germline V gene are SGHAT and FQNNGV. V was pared by 4 bases and J by 3 bases, with 15 bases between. This CDR3 is 16 amino acids long. The CDR3 region has the DNA TGTGCCAGCAGCTGGGGATGGAGGGGTGACACCGGGGAGCTGTTTTTT. Translated, it gives CASSWGWRGDTGELFF.

This chain uses TRBV2 with TRBJ2-3; 8 bases are shared with TRBD1. The CDR3 covers 14 residues. The germline gives CDR1 SNHLY, CDR2 FYNNEI. The V segment lost 6 bases and the J segment 3 bases; nucleotides outside the gene matches: 5. CDR3 in DNA: TGTGCCAGCAGCGGGGACAGGTTAACAGATACGCAGTATTTT. This encodes CASSGDRLTDTQYF.

This clone was observed once. The chain links TRBV27 to TRBJ2-1, with 7 bases aligning to TRBD1. The germline gives CDR1 MNHEY, CDR2 SMNVEV (reference sequence). The CDR3 is made up of 16 amino acids. The trim removed 7 bases at V and 0 bases at J, leaving 9 bases unmatched. CDR3 region: CASTPWPGGSYNEQFF. Written as DNA, the CDR3 is TGTGCCAGCACCCCGTGGCCAGGGGGCTCCTACAATGAGCAGTTCTTC.

The V and J genes are TRBV7-2 and TRBJ1-6; the D gene is possibly TRBD1 (5 bases). The V end lost 2 bases, the J end lost 5 bases, and 22 bases lay between the germline ends. This CDR3 contains 19 residues. CDR1 and CDR2 (germline): SGHTA, FQGNSA. The CDR3 DNA reads as TGTGCCAGCAGCTTACGTATCCCCCCCGGCAGGGAGGATAATTCACCCCTCCACTTT. It encodes CASSLRIPPGREDNSPLHF.